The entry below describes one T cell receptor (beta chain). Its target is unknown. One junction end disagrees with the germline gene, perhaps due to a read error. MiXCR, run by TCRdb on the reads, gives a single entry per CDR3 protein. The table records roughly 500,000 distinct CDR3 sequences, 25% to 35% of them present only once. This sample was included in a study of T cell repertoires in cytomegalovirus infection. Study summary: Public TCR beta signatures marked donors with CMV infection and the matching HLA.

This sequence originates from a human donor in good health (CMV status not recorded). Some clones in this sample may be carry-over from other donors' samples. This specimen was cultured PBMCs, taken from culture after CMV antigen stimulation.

Written as DNA, the CDR3 is TGTGCCAGCAGCGGACCCCCCCATAAGTTCTCCCACAATGAGCAGTTCTTC. Encoded protein: CASSGPPHKFSHNEQFF. The genes are TRBV9 and TRBJ2-1; no reliable D call. The CDR3 sequence is 17 residues long. Germline values: CDR1 SGDLS, CDR2 YYNGEE.